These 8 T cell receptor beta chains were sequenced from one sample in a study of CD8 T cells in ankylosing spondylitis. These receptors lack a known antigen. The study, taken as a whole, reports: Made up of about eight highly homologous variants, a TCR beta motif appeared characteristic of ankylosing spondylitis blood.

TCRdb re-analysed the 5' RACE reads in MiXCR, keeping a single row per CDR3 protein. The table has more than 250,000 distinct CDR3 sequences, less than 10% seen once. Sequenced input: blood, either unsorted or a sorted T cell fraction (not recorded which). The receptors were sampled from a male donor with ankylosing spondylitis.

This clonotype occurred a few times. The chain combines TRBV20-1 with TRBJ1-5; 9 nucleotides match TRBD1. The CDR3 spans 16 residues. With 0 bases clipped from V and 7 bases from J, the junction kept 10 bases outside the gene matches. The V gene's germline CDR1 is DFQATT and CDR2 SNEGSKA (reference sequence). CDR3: CSARDHGTGFSQPQHF. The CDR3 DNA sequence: TGCAGTGCTAGAGATCATGGGACAGGGTTTTCGCAGCCCCAGCATTTT.

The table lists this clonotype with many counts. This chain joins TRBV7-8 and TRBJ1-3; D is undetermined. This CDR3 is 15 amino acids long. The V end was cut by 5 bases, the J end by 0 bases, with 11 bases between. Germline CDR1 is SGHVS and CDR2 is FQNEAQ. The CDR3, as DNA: TGTGCCAGCAGCCGTGCGGCCCTCTCTGGAAACACCATATATTTT. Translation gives CASSRAALSGNTIYF.

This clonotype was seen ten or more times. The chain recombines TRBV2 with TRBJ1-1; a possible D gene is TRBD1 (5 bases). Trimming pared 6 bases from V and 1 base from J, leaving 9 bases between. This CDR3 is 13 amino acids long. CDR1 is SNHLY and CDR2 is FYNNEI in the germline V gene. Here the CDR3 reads CASRQESNTEAFF. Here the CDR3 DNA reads TGTGCCAGCAGACAGGAATCGAACACTGAAGCTTTCTTT.

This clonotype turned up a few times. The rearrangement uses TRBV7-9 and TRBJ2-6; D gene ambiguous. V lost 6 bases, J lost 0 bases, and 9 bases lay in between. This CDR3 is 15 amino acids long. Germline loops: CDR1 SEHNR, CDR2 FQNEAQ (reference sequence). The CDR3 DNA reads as TGTGCCAGCAGTCGAACAAGCTCTGGGGCCAACGTCCTGACTTTC. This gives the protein CASSRTSSGANVLTF.

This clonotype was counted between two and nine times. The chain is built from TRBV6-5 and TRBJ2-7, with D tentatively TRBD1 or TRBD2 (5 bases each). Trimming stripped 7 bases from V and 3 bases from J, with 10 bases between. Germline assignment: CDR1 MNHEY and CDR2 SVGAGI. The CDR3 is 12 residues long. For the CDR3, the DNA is TGTGCCAGCACCGGGGCGTTCTACGAGCAGTACTTC. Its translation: CASTGAFYEQYF.

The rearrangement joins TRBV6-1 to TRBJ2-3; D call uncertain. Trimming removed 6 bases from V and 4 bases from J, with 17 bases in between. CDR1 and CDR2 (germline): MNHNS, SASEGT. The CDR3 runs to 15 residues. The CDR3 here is CASSDTGNAPDTQYF. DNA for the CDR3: TGTGCCAGCAGCGATACTGGGAATGCTCCAGATACGCAGTATTTT.

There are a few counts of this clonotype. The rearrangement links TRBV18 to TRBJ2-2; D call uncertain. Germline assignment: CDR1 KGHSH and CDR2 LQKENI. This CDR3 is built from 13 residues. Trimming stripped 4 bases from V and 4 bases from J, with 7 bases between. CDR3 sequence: CASSHDGTGELFF. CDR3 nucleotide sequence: TGTGCCAGCTCACATGACGGCACCGGGGAGCTGTTTTTT.

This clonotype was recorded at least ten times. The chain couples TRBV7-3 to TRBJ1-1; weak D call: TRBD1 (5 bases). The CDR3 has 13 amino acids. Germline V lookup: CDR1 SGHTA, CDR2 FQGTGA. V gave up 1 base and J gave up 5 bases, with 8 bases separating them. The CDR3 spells CASSLSWGTEAFF. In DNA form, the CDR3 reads TGTGCCAGCAGCTTAAGTTGGGGGACTGAAGCTTTCTTT.